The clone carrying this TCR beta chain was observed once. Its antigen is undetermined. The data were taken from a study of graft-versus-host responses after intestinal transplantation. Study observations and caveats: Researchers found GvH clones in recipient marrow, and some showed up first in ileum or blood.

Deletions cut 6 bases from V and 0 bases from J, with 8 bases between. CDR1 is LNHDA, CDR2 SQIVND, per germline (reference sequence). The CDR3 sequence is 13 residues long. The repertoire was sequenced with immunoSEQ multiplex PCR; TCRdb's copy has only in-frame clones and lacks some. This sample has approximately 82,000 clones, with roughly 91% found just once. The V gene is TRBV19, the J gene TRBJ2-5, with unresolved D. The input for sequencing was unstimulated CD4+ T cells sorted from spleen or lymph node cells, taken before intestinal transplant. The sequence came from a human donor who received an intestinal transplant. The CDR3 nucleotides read TGTGCCAGTAGCCCCCTGTACCAAGAGACCCAGTACTTC. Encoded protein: CASSPLYQETQYF.